These 23 T cell receptor beta chains share one sample of origin, sequenced in a study of T-cell reconstitution after alpha-beta-depleted transplantation in children. As it was prepared, the TCRbeta library received unique molecular identifiers. TCRdb called the PCR reads again in MiXCR, with one record for every CDR3 protein. The sample consists of hundreds of thousands of distinct CDR3 sequences, 6.5% to 9% of them appearing once. The material sequenced was PBMCs, mostly from graft donor cells, taken 180 days after TCRalphabeta/CD19-depleted stem cell transplant. The receptor set was obtained from a male patient younger than 18 who had a stem cell transplant for acute lymphoblastic leukemia, so the T cells may come from the graft donor.

This clonotype was observed at least ten times. This chain's CDR3 is CASSYGTASNQPQHF. For the CDR3, the DNA is TGTGCCAGCAGCTACGGGACAGCCAGCAATCAGCCCCAGCATTTT. The chain combines TRBV7-2 with TRBJ1-5; TRBD1 aligns across 7 bases. From germline, CDR1 is SGHTA and CDR2 FQGNSA. With V trimmed by 4 bases and J by 1 base, 4 bases remained unmatched. CDR3 length: 15 amino acids. Full variable domain (rest looked up from reference TRBV7-2 and TRBJ1-5): GAGVSQSPSNKVTEKGKDVELRCDPISGHTALYWYRQSLGQGLEFLIYFQGNSAPDKSGLPSDRFSAERTGGSVSTLTIQRTQQEDSAVYLCASSYGTASNQPQHFGDGTRLSIL.

This clonotype was seen ten or more times. The chain uses TRBV3-1 and TRBJ1-2; tentative D call: TRBD1 (6 bases). The CDR3 is 16 amino acids. Looked up from germline, CDR1 is LGHDT and CDR2 is YNNKEL (reference sequence). V lost 3 bases and J lost 4, with 18 bases in between. CDR3 loop: CASSQHNPRDTYGYTF. The CDR3 nucleotides are TGTGCCAGCAGCCAGCATAACCCCCGGGACACCTATGGCTACACCTTC.

This clonotype occurred many times. One junction end disagrees with the germline gene, perhaps due to a read error. CDR3 nucleotides: TGTGCCAGCAGCTACGGGCTGACTAACATTGAAGCTTTCTTT. Its translation: CASSYGLTNIEAFF. The chain recombines TRBV5-4 with TRBJ1-1; unclear D gene. Germline V gene sequence: CDR1 SGHNT, CDR2 YYREEE (reference sequence). The CDR3 loop spans 14 amino acids.

This clonotype turned up a few times. The gene calls are TRBV4-1 and TRBJ1-5, with a possible D match to TRBD1 (6 bases). Trimming left V 2 bases short and J 6 bases short, with 23 bases between. Germline assignment: CDR1 MGHRA and CDR2 YSYEKL. The CDR3 length is 18 residues. This CDR3 reads CASSQYPRGEQGGQPQHF. The CDR3, as DNA: TGCGCCAGCAGCCAATATCCCCGGGGAGAACAGGGAGGTCAGCCCCAGCATTTT.

A few counts support this clonotype. The gene calls are TRBV11-2 and TRBJ2-7; D unresolved. Germline-derived CDR1 and CDR2 are SGHAT and FQNNGV. V lost 3 bases, J lost 4 bases, and 13 bases lay in between. This CDR3 has 14 amino acids. The CDR3, as DNA: TGTGCCAGCAGCTTTCCGCCACAGACTTACGAGCAGTACTTC. It yields the protein CASSFPPQTYEQYF.

This clonotype appeared a few times. The chain employs TRBV7-3 and TRBJ1-5, with D uncertain. V lost 4 bases and J 6 bases, leaving 10 bases between the germline ends. The CDR3 extends over 13 amino acids. In germline, CDR1 is SGHTA, CDR2 FQGTGA. The CDR3 bases are TGTGCCAGCAGCTACAGAGACGGTCAGCCCCAGCATTTT. Translation gives CASSYRDGQPQHF.

This clonotype appeared many times. The chain combines TRBV3-1 with TRBJ2-5; no clear D. The CDR3 totals 11 residues. The V end was cut by 3 bases, the J end by 4 bases, with 3 bases between. From germline, CDR1 is LGHDT and CDR2 YNNKEL (reference sequence). CDR3 sequence: CASSHTETQYF. The CDR3 nucleotides read TGTGCCAGCAGCCATACAGAGACCCAGTACTTC.

This clonotype was observed many times. The V call is TRBV3-1, the J call TRBJ2-7, with 9 bases matching TRBD1. This CDR3 region has 15 residues. With 0 bases clipped from V and 6 bases from J, the junction kept 6 bases outside the gene matches. Germline V gene data show CDR1 as LGHDT and CDR2 as YNNKEL (reference sequence). The CDR3 region is CASSQEGGQGREQYF. CDR3 sequence (DNA): TGTGCCAGCAGCCAAGAGGGGGGACAGGGTCGCGAGCAGTACTTC.

There are many counts of this clonotype. V gene TRBV20-1 combines with J gene TRBJ2-7; unclear D gene. V lost 1 base and J 2 bases, leaving 9 bases between the germline ends. The V gene's germline CDR1 is DFQATT and CDR2 SNEGSKA (reference sequence). CDR3 length: 13 residues. This chain's CDR3 is CSARARLAYEQYF. For the CDR3, the DNA is TGCAGTGCTAGAGCCCGGCTAGCCTACGAGCAGTACTTC.

In regard to this clonotype: This sequence may be a read error, since a much larger clone differs from it by one base. V is TRBV28 and J is TRBJ2-7; D gene ambiguous. This CDR3 region has 12 residues. V was clipped by 9 bases and J by 6 bases, with 15 bases between them. Per germline, CDR1 MDHEN and CDR2 SYDVKM. The CDR3 spells CASRAESAEQYF. CDR3 in DNA: TGTGCCAGTCGGGCCGAGTCTGCCGAGCAGTACTTC.

As for this clonotype: A much larger clone is a single base away; this may be a read error. The V call is TRBV4-2, the J call TRBJ2-7; TRBD1 might be the D (6 bases). CDR3 size: 16 residues. Germline CDR1 and CDR2: LGHNA and YNFKEQ. V lost 3 bases to trimming and J lost 2 bases, with 17 bases between them. CDR3: CASSHLDGTPPYEQYF. CDR3 coding DNA: TGTGCCAGCAGCCACCTAGACGGGACACCTCCCTACGAGCAGTACTTC.

This clonotype was counted at least ten times. This chain joins TRBV7-2 and TRBJ1-5; D remains ambiguous. Trimming stripped 1 base from V and 6 bases from J, with 7 bases between. Germline CDR1 SGHTA, CDR2 FQGNSA. This CDR3 is 13 amino acids long. In nucleotides, the CDR3 is TGTGCCAGCAGCTTAGATCGGGGTCAGCCCCAGCATTTT. Amino acid sequence: CASSLDRGQPQHF.

This clonotype has at least ten counts. The J gene is TRBJ2-3, the V gene TRBV4-1; the D gene is possibly TRBD2 (6 bases). CDR3 size: 16 residues. The ends were cut back, 1 base at V and 2 bases at J, with 13 bases in the middle. Germline assignment: CDR1 MGHRA and CDR2 YSYEKL. CDR3 coding DNA: TGCGCCAGCAGCCAAGTGGGGAGGACTCACACAGATACGCAGTATTTT. Amino acids: CASSQVGRTHTDTQYF.

The rearrangement links TRBV20-1 to TRBJ2-3; D possibly corresponds to TRBD2 (6 bases). Trimming left V 0 bases short and J 4 bases short, with 11 bases between. The CDR3 runs to 14 residues. Germline CDR1 and CDR2: DFQATT and SNEGSKA (reference sequence). CDR3 DNA sequence: TGCAGTGCTAGAGATGGAACGGGGGCAGATACGCAGTATTTT. Its protein is CSARDGTGADTQYF.

Comments on this clonotype: A much larger clone differs by one base, so this may be a read error. The chain carries TRBV28 and TRBJ2-1; 9 bases fit TRBD1. The CDR3 is made up of 16 amino acids. From germline, CDR1 is MDHEN and CDR2 SYDVKM. The CDR3 is CACSPWGQGGYNEQFF. Written as DNA, the CDR3 is TGTGCCTGCAGTCCCTGGGGACAGGGCGGATACAATGAGCAGTTCTTC. Full variable domain (missing parts from reference TRBV28 and TRBJ2-1): DVKVTQSSRYLVKRTGEKVFLECVQDMDHENMFWYRQDPGLGLRLIYFSYDVKMKEKGDIPEGYSVSREKKERFSLILESASTNQTSMYLCACSPWGQGGYNEQFFGPGTRLTVL.

This clonotype was observed at least ten times. The chain combines TRBV7-9 with TRBJ1-2; perhaps TRBD1 as D (5 bases). Trimming removed 1 base from V and 5 bases from J, with 14 bases in between. This CDR3 region has 15 residues. CDR1 and CDR2 (germline): SEHNR, FQNEAQ (reference sequence). For the CDR3, the DNA is TGTGCCAGCAGCTTAGTAGCCGGGACGGGGTATGGCTACACCTTC. This sequence encodes CASSLVAGTGYGYTF.

This clonotype was counted ten times or more. V and J are TRBV6-5 and TRBJ2-3; tentatively, D is TRBD2 (6 bases). The CDR3 extends over 16 amino acids. Germline CDR1 reads MNHEY; CDR2 reads SVGAGI. Trimming stripped 0 bases from V and 2 bases from J, with 12 bases between. The chain's CDR3 is CASSYSGGGTTDTQYF. CDR3 bases: TGTGCCAGCAGTTACTCCGGGGGAGGTACCACAGATACGCAGTATTTT.

This clonotype has a count of ten or more. This chain uses TRBV7-6 with TRBJ2-1; TRBD1 agrees at 12 bases. Germline assignment: CDR1 SGHVS and CDR2 FNYEAQ. This CDR3 has 17 amino acids. J lost 3 bases, V lost 5 bases, and 8 bases had no gene match. The CDR3: CASSLGTGGLLYNEQFF. The DNA for the CDR3 is TGTGCCAGCAGCCTAGGGACAGGGGGCCTCCTCTACAATGAGCAGTTCTTC.

This clonotype was counted many times. The chain combines TRBV6-4 with TRBJ2-5; 10 positions match TRBD1. CDR1 and CDR2 from the germline V gene are MRHNA and SNTAGT. The CDR3 length is 18 residues. After removal of 5 bases from V and 0 bases from J, the junction contained 12 bases not matched to a gene. DNA for the CDR3: TGTGCCAGCAGTCGTCCCGGGACAGGGGTTGGGTACCAAGAGACCCAGTACTTC. It translates to CASSRPGTGVGYQETQYF.

The table lists this clonotype with many counts. The chain couples TRBV10-3 to TRBJ2-5, with no clear D. Trimming shortened V by 5 bases and J by 3 bases, and 10 bases separated the two germline ends. The CDR3 covers 13 residues. From germline, CDR1 is ENHRY and CDR2 SYGVKD. In DNA form, the CDR3 reads TGTGCCATCAGTAACGGCAAGAAAGAGACCCAGTACTTC. Translating gives CAISNGKKETQYF.

This clonotype was seen ten or more times. Sequence at one end of the junction differs from germline and may be a read error. This rearrangement joins TRBV12-3 or TRBV12-4 to TRBJ2-7, with 7 bases identical to TRBD1. The CDR3 loop spans 11 amino acids. The CDR3 protein is CASSPGTALNF. CDR3 in DNA: TGTGCCAGCAGCCCCGGGACAGCTTTGAACTTC.

About this clonotype itself: A much larger clonotype is one base distant, so this may be a read error. This chain joins TRBV20-1 and TRBJ2-2, with 7 bases aligning to TRBD2. The CDR3 is made up of 16 amino acids. Germline V CDR1 and CDR2: DFQATT, SNEGSKA (reference sequence). CDR3 protein: CSAREPGLKNTGDLFF. The DNA for the CDR3 is TGCAGTGCTAGAGAACCGGGACTAAAGAACACCGGGGACCTGTTTTTT.

This clonotype occurred many times. The chain combines TRBV12-3 or TRBV12-4 with TRBJ2-1; 7 bases match TRBD1. There are 15 residues in the CDR3. V was pared by 7 bases and J by 6 bases, with 12 bases of the junction left unmatched. The CDR3 reads CASTPRGLPANEQFF. In DNA form, the CDR3 reads TGTGCCAGCACCCCGAGGGGGCTCCCCGCCAATGAGCAGTTCTTC.